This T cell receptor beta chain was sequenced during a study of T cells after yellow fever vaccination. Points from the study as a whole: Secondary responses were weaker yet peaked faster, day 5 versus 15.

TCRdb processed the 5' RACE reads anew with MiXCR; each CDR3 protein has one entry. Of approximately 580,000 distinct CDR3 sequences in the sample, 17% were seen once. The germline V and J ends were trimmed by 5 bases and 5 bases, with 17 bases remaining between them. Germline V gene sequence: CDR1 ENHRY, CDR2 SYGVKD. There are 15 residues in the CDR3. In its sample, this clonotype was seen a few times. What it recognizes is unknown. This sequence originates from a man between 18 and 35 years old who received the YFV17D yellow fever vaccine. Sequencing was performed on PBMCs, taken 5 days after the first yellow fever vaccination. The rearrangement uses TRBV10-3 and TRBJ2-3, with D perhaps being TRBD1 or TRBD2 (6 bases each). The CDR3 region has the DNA TGTGCCATCAGTCTACAGGGAAACGGGGGAGATACGCAGTATTTT. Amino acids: CAISLQGNGGDTQYF.